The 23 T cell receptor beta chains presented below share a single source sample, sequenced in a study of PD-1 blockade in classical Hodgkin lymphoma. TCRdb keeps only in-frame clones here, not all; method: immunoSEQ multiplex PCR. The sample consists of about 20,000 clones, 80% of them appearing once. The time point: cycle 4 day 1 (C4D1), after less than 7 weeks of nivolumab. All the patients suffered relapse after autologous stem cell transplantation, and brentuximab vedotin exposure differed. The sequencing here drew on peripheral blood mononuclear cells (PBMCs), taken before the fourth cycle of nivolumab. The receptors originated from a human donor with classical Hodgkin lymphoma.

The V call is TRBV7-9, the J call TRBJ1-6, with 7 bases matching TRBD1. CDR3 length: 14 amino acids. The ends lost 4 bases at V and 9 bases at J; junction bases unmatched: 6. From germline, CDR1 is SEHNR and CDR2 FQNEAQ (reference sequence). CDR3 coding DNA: TGTGCCAGCAGCTATTCTGGGGACAGTTCACCCCTCCACTTT. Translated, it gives CASSYSGDSSPLHF.

The CDR3 DNA sequence: TGTGCCAGCAGCCCCCGCGGTGGGGCCCCCTACAATGAGCAGTTCTTC. Translating it yields CASSPRGGAPYNEQFF. The J gene is TRBJ2-1, the V gene TRBV11-3, with a possible D match to TRBD1 (5 bases). Germline CDR1 reads SGHNT; CDR2 reads YENEEA. Trimming removed 5 bases from V and 2 bases from J, with 16 bases in between. This CDR3 has 16 amino acids.

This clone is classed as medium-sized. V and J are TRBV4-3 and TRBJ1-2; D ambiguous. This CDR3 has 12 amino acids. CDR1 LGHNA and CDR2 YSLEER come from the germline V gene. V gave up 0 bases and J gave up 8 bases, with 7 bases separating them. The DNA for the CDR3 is TGCGCCAGCAGCCAAGATCAGGTCGGCTACACCTTC. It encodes CASSQDQVGYTF.

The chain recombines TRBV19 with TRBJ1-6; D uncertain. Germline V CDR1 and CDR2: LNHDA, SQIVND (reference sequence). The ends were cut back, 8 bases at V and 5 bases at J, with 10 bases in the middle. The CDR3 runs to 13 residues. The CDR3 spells CASSRQDNSPLHF. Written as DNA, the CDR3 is TGTGCCAGTTCAAGGCAGGATAATTCACCCCTCCACTTT.

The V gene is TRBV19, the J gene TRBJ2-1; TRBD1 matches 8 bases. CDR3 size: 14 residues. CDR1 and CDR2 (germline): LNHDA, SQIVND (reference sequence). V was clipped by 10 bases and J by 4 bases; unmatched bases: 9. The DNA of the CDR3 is TGTGCCACCGGACAGGGTCAATCGTACAATGAGCAGTTCTTC. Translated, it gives CATGQGQSYNEQFF. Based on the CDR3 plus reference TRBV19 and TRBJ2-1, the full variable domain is DGGITQSPKYLFRKEGQNVTLSCEQNLNHDAMYWYRQDPGQGLRLIYYSQIVNDFQKGDIAEGYSVSREKKESFPLTVTSAQKNPTAFYLCATGQGQSYNEQFFGPGTRLTVL.

The chain's CDR3 is CASSLEHRFLYNEQFF. As DNA, the CDR3 is TGTGCCAGCAGCTTAGAACACAGGTTTCTATACAATGAGCAGTTCTTC. This chain connects TRBV7-2 to TRBJ2-1; maybe TRBD1 (5 bases). This CDR3 has 16 amino acids. The germline CDR1 and CDR2 sequences are SGHTA and FQGNSA. V lost 1 base and J 4 bases, leaving 14 bases between the germline ends.

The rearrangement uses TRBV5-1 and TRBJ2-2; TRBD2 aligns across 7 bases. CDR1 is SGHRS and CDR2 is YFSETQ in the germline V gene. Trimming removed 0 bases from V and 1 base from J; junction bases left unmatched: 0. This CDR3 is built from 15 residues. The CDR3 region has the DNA TGCGCCAGCAGCTTGGCGGGGGGGAACACCGGGGAGCTGTTTTTT. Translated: CASSLAGGNTGELFF.

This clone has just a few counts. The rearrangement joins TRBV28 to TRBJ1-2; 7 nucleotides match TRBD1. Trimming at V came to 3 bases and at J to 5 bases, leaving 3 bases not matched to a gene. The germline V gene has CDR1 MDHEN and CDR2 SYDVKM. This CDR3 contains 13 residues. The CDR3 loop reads CASSFQGGYGYTF. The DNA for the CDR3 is TGTGCCAGCAGTTTTCAGGGGGGGTATGGCTACACCTTC.

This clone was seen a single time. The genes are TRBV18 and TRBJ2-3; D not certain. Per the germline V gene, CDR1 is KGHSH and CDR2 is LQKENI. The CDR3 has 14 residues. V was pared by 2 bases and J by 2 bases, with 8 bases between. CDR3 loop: CASSPIHATDTQYF. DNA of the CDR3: TGTGCCAGCTCACCAATCCACGCCACAGATACGCAGTATTTT. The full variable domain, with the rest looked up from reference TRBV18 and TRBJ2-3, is NAGVMQNPRHLVRRRGQEARLRCSPMKGHSHVYWYRQLPEEGLKFMVYLQKENIIDESGMPKERFSAEFPKEGPSILRIQQVVRGDSAAYFCASSPIHATDTQYFGPGTRLTVL.

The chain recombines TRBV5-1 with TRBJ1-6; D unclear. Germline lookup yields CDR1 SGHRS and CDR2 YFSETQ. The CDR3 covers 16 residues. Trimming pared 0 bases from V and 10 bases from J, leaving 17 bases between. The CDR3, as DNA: TGCGCCAGCAGCTTGGATAGCACAGCTCCACGGTCACCCCTCCACTTT. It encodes CASSLDSTAPRSPLHF.

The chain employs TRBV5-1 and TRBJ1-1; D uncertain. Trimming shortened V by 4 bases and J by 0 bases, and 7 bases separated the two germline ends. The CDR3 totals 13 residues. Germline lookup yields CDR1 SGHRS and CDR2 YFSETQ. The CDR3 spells CASSAGLNTEAFF. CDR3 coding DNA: TGCGCCAGCAGCGCGGGTTTGAACACTGAAGCTTTCTTT.

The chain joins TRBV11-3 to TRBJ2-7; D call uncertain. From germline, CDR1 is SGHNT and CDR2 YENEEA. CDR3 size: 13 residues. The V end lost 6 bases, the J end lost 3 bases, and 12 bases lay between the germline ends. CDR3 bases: TGTGCCAGCAGTCCCGGGCCTAACTACGAGCAGTACTTC. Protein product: CASSPGPNYEQYF.

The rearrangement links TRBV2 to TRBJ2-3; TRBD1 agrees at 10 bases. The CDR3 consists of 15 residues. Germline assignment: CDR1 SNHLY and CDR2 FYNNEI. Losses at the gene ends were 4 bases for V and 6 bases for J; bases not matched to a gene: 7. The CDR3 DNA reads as TGTGCCAGCAGTGTCTGGGGGACAGGGGCTGATACGCAGTATTTT. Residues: CASSVWGTGADTQYF.

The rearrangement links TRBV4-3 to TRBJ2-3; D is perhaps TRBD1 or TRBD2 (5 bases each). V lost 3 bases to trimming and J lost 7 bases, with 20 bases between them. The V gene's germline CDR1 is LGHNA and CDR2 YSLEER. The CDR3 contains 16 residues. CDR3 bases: TGCGCCAGCAGCCAGGACAAATGGGGTAGCGTATATACGCAGTATTTT. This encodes CASSQDKWGSVYTQYF.

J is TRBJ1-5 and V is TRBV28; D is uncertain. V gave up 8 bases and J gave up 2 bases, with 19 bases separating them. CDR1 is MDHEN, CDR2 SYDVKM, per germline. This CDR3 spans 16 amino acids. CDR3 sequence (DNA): TGTGCCAGCGGACCTGATAGCCAAGTGGGCAATCAGCCCCAGCATTTT. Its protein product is CASGPDSQVGNQPQHF.

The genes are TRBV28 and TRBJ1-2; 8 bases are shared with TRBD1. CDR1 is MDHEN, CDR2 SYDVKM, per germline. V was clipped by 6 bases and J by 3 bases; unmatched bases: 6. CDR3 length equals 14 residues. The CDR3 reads CASSRQGRDYGYTF. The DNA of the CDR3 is TGTGCCAGCAGCAGACAGGGGAGAGACTATGGCTACACCTTC.

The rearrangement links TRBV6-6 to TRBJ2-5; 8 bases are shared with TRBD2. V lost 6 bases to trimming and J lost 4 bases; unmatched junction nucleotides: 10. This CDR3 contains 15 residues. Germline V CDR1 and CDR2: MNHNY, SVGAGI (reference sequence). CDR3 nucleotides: TGTGCCAGCAGCCTAGCAGGACGGGGGGGAGAGACCCAGTACTTC. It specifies CASSLAGRGGETQYF.

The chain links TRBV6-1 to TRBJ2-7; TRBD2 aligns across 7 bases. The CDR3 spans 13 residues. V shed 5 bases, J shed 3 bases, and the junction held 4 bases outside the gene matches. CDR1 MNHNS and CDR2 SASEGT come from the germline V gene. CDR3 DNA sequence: TGTGCCAGCAGTAAGGGACTATTCTACGAGCAGTACTTC. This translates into CASSKGLFYEQYF.

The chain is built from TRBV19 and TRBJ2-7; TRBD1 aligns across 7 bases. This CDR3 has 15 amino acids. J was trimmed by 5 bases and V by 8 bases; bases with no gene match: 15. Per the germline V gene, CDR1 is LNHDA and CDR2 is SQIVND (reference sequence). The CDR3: CASAQGWSRANEQYF. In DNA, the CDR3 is TGTGCCAGTGCACAGGGGTGGAGTAGAGCGAACGAGCAGTACTTC.

CDR3 residues: CASSEAEGTGLQETQYF. CDR3 in DNA: TGTGCCAGCAGTGAAGCGGAGGGGACAGGGCTCCAAGAGACCCAGTACTTC. V and J are TRBV2 and TRBJ2-5, with 9 nucleotides matching TRBD1. The V gene's germline CDR1 is SNHLY and CDR2 FYNNEI. V gave up 0 bases and J gave up 1 base; unmatched junction bases: 6. The CDR3 totals 17 residues.

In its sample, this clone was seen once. The chain's CDR3 is CASSGQGSGYEQYF. The CDR3 DNA reads as TGCGCCAGCAGCGGACAGGGGTCAGGCTACGAGCAGTACTTC. J is TRBJ2-7 and V is TRBV4-1, with 9 positions matching TRBD1. This CDR3 has 14 residues. J lost 3 bases, V lost 5 bases, and 5 bases had no gene match. The germline CDR1 and CDR2 sequences are MGHRA and YSYEKL.

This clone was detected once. CDR3 DNA: TGCGCCAGCAGCCAAGGGACGGGGGCAACTAATGAAAAACTGTTTTTT. It codes for CASSQGTGATNEKLFF. The V call is TRBV5-1, the J call TRBJ1-4; perhaps TRBD1 as D (5 bases). The CDR3 spans 16 residues. Germline V gives CDR1 SGHRS, CDR2 YFSETQ. Trimming pared 4 bases from V and 0 bases from J, leaving 13 bases between.

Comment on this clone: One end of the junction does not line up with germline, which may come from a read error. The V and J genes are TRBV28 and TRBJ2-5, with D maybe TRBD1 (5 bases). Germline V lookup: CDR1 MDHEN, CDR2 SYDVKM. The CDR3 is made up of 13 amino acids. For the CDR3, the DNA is TGTGCCAGCGGTTTAGCAGGGTCAGAGACCCAGTACTTC. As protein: CASGLAGSETQYF.